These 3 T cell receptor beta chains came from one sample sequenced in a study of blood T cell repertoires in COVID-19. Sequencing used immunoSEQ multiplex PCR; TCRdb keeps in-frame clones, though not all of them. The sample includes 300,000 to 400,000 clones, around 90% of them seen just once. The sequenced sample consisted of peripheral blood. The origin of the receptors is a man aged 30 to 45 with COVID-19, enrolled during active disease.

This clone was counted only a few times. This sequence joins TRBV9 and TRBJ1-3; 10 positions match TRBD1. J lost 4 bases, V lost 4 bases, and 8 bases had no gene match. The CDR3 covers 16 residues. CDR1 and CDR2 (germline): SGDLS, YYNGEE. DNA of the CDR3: TGTGCCAGCAGCCCCCGGGACAGGGGAACGGGAAACACCATATATTTT. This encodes CASSPRDRGTGNTIYF.

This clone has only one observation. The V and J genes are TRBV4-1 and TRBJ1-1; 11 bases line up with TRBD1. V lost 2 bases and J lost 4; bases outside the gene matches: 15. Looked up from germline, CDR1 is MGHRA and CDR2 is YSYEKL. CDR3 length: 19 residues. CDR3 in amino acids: CASSQLEAGQGAYGTEAFF. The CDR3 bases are TGCGCCAGCAGCCAACTCGAAGCCGGACAGGGGGCCTATGGCACTGAAGCTTTCTTT.

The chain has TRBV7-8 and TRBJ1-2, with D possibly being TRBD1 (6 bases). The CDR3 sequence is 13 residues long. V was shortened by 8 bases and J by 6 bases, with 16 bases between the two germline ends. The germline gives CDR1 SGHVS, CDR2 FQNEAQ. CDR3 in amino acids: CASSAGTYHGYTF. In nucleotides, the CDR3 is TGTGCCAGCTCCGCCGGGACATACCATGGCTACACCTTC.